The 20 T cell receptor beta chains below come from one sample, sequenced in a study of cytomegalovirus exposure and HLA in healthy donors. Vbeta (60) and Jbeta (13) primers were used in the PCR. The assay was immunoSEQ multiplex PCR, and TCRdb's table has in-frame clones only and misses some. The sample includes some 180,000 clones, approximately 9.5% of them seen just once. Sequenced: PBMCs. These receptors all stem from a woman aged 25 to 45 in good health and CMV-seropositive.

This sequence joins TRBV2 and TRBJ2-3, with a tentative D call TRBD1 (6 bases). V shed 4 bases and J shed 2 bases, with 19 bases lying between them. The CDR3 has 17 residues. The germline V gene encodes CDR1 SNHLY and CDR2 FYNNEI. CDR3 region: CASSVPADRRPTDTQYF. The DNA of the CDR3 is TGTGCCAGCAGTGTCCCGGCGGACAGACGTCCCACAGATACGCAGTATTTT.

This clone has more than one count but fewer than ten. The chain is built from TRBV5-6 and TRBJ2-4; 8 nucleotides agree with TRBD2. V trimming: 4 bases; J trimming: 1 base; junction bases outside the gene matches: 4. The CDR3 sequence is 15 residues long. Per germline, CDR1 SGHDT and CDR2 YYEEEE. Here the CDR3 reads CASSGTSVAKNIQYF. DNA for the CDR3: TGTGCCAGCAGCGGGACTAGTGTCGCCAAAAACATTCAGTACTTC. Full variable domain (rest looked up from reference TRBV5-6 and TRBJ2-4): DAGVTQSPTHLIKTRGQQVTLRCSPKSGHDTVSWYQQALGQGPQFIFQYYEEEERQRGNFPDRFSGHQFPNYSSELNVNALLLGDSALYLCASSGTSVAKNIQYFGAGTRLSVL.

A few counts support this clone. V gene TRBV7-9 combines with J gene TRBJ2-1; 9 nucleotides match TRBD2. The CDR3 extends over 18 amino acids. With V trimmed by 2 bases and J by 1 base, 9 bases remained unmatched. Germline values: CDR1 SEHNR, CDR2 FQNEAQ (reference sequence). CDR3 protein: CASSLTGLAVFSYNEQFF. The CDR3 nucleotides read TGTGCCAGCAGCTTAACGGGACTAGCTGTATTTTCCTACAATGAGCAGTTCTTC.

V is TRBV7-9 and J is TRBJ2-3; D is possibly TRBD2 (5 bases). Germline lookup yields CDR1 SEHNR and CDR2 FQNEAQ (reference sequence). V gave up 2 bases and J gave up 2 bases, with 11 bases separating them. The CDR3 contains 15 residues. Written as DNA, the CDR3 is TGTGCCAGCAGCTTAAAAGCGGTAATCACAGATACGCAGTATTTT. Translating it yields CASSLKAVITDTQYF.

Here the CDR3 reads CASSLGIPGQNEQFF. In DNA form, the CDR3 reads TGTGCCAGCAGCTTGGGGATACCGGGACAGAATGAGCAGTTCTTC. V usage is TRBV5-4 and J usage is TRBJ2-1, with 7 bases identical to TRBD1. Germline V lookup: CDR1 SGHNT, CDR2 YYREEE (reference sequence). The trim removed 0 bases at V and 7 bases at J, leaving 7 bases unmatched. The CDR3 runs 15 residues.

A few counts support this clone. The DNA of the CDR3 is TGTGCCAGCAGCTTGTTTTGGGGACAGGGGAACACTGAAGCTTTCTTT. Protein product: CASSLFWGQGNTEAFF. This chain connects TRBV5-4 to TRBJ1-1; 9 bases agree with TRBD1. The CDR3 is made up of 16 amino acids. V was pared by 1 base and J by 1 base, with 5 bases of the junction left unmatched. Germline values: CDR1 SGHNT, CDR2 YYREEE (reference sequence).

This clone was observed a few times. The chain combines TRBV4-1 with TRBJ2-2; 15 bases align to TRBD2. CDR1 and CDR2 from the germline V gene are MGHRA and YSYEKL. The CDR3 totals 17 residues. V was clipped by 4 bases and J by 5 bases; unmatched bases: 5. CDR3 in DNA: TGCGCCAGCAGCCTCCCGGGACTAGCGGGAGGAACCGGGGAGCTGTTTTTT. Protein sequence: CASSLPGLAGGTGELFF.

The gene calls are TRBV7-9 and TRBJ2-5; TRBD1 matches 10 bases. The CDR3 runs to 16 residues. Germline CDR1 SEHNR, CDR2 FQNEAQ (reference sequence). V lost 5 bases, J lost 4 bases, and 10 bases stayed unmatched. The CDR3 loop reads CASSGGQGWRGETQYF. Here the CDR3 DNA reads TGTGCCAGCAGCGGGGGACAGGGGTGGCGAGGAGAGACCCAGTACTTC.

This clone was observed a few times. The V gene is TRBV5-1, the J gene TRBJ2-5; possibly TRBD2 for D (6 bases). V gave up 4 bases and J gave up 9 bases, with 22 bases separating them. The CDR3 runs 15 residues. Germline-derived CDR1 and CDR2 are SGHRS and YFSETQ. The DNA of the CDR3 is TGCGCCAGCAGCCTTACTAGCAATTCAGCGACGTCCCAGTACTTC. Its translation is CASSLTSNSATSQYF.

On this clone itself: This sample includes further DNA sequences coding for the same CDR3. The rearrangement links TRBV27 to TRBJ1-4; D gene ambiguous. CDR1 is MNHEY, CDR2 SMNVEV, per germline (reference sequence). Trimming took 4 bases from V and 5 from J, leaving 8 bases between them. The length of the CDR3 is 13 residues. The DNA of the CDR3 is TGTGCCAGCAGTTGGGCTGGAAATGAAAAACTGTTTTTT. The encoded protein is CASSWAGNEKLFF.

The sample holds a few counts of this clone. The CDR3 sequence: CASSPHRTGNTEAFF. CDR3 sequence (DNA): TGTGCCAGCAGCCCCCATCGTACAGGGAACACTGAAGCTTTCTTT. The chain carries TRBV7-2 and TRBJ1-1, with D possibly TRBD1 on 5 matching bases. Germline assignment: CDR1 SGHTA and CDR2 FQGNSA. V gave up 5 bases and J gave up 1 base, with 14 bases separating them. The CDR3 consists of 15 residues.

The chain employs TRBV5-3 and TRBJ2-7; a possible D gene is TRBD1 (5 bases). TRBV5-3 is an open reading frame whose function is uncertain. This CDR3 spans 16 amino acids. The V gene lost 2 bases and the J gene lost 1 base, with 16 bases spanning the gap. CDR3 in amino acids: CARSFLGPTASYEQYF. The DNA for the CDR3 is TGTGCCAGAAGCTTTTTAGGCCCGACAGCATCCTACGAGCAGTACTTC.

The chain recombines TRBV5-1 with TRBJ2-7; 10 bases align to TRBD2. The trim removed 4 bases at V and 1 base at J, leaving 5 bases unmatched. This CDR3 has 15 amino acids. Germline V lookup: CDR1 SGHRS, CDR2 YFSETQ. In DNA form, the CDR3 reads TGCGCCAGCAGCACCCAAGCGGGAGGGTCCTACGAGCAGTACTTC. Its protein product is CASSTQAGGSYEQYF.

The chain employs TRBV27 and TRBJ2-3; no reliable D call. Trimming took 5 bases from V and 4 from J, leaving 10 bases between them. This CDR3 has 13 amino acids. Germline V gene lookup returns CDR1 MNHEY and CDR2 SMNVEV (reference sequence). The DNA for the CDR3 is TGTGCCAGCAGTCCACCTAATTCAGATACGCAGTATTTT. The encoded protein is CASSPPNSDTQYF.

The sample holds a few counts of this clone. The genes are TRBV7-9 and TRBJ2-3, with 9 bases that match TRBD2. Trimming at V came to 8 bases and at J to 9 bases, leaving 12 bases not matched to a gene. The CDR3 extends over 14 amino acids. Germline CDR1 is SEHNR and CDR2 is FQNEAQ (reference sequence). In DNA form, the CDR3 reads TGTGCCAGCGAGATGGCGGGAGGGCCGAGGACGCAGTATTTT. It translates to CASEMAGGPRTQYF.

Only a few counts were recorded for this clone. V is TRBV10-3 and J is TRBJ2-1, with a weak D call TRBD2 (5 bases). V shed 6 bases and J shed 4 bases, with 16 bases lying between them. The CDR3 is 15 residues long. Germline V gene data show CDR1 as ENHRY and CDR2 as SYGVKD. The CDR3 region is CAIRAESGLYNEQFF. Written as DNA, the CDR3 is TGTGCCATCAGGGCGGAAAGCGGATTATACAATGAGCAGTTCTTC.

This sequence joins TRBV20-1 and TRBJ2-7; no clear D. V gave up 4 bases and J gave up 3 bases, with 7 bases separating them. The CDR3 spans 11 residues. The germline V gene encodes CDR1 DFQATT and CDR2 SNEGSKA (reference sequence). CDR3 region: CSATELYEQYF. In DNA form, the CDR3 reads TGCAGTGCTACCGAACTCTACGAGCAGTACTTC.

The chain joins TRBV11-2 to TRBJ1-4; 8 bases fit TRBD1. The ends lost 7 bases at V and 6 bases at J; junction bases unmatched: 10. The CDR3 is 15 amino acids. CDR1 is SGHAT, CDR2 FQNNGV, per germline. This CDR3 reads CASTPRGTGDEKLFF. CDR3 DNA: TGTGCCAGCACTCCGAGGGGGACAGGAGATGAAAAACTGTTTTTT.

The CDR3 loop reads CASSFGTGETQYF. CDR3 bases: TGTGCCAGCAGCTTCGGGACAGGCGAGACCCAGTACTTC. This rearrangement joins TRBV9 to TRBJ2-5; TRBD1 matches at 8 bases. J lost 5 bases, V lost 4 bases, and 4 bases had no gene match. Per the germline V gene, CDR1 is SGDLS and CDR2 is YYNGEE. The CDR3 has 13 residues.

J is TRBJ2-7 and V is TRBV5-1; 7 nucleotides match TRBD2. The CDR3 is 16 amino acids. The germline V gene has CDR1 SGHRS and CDR2 YFSETQ. Unmatched junction bases numbered 9, after V lost 1 base and J lost 2 bases. This CDR3 reads CASSLISRAGPYEQYF. The CDR3 DNA sequence: TGCGCCAGCAGCTTGATTTCGCGAGCGGGACCCTACGAGCAGTACTTC.